Listed here are 12 T cell receptor beta chains from one sample, sequenced in a study of OX40 agonist ivuxolimab in advanced cancers. The method was immunoSEQ multiplex PCR; TCRdb's version includes in-frame clones alone and lacks a portion of them. The sample includes 60,000 or so clones, approximately 92% of them seen just once. The sequenced sample was CD4+ or CD8+ T cells sorted from blood, obtained in a trial of the OX40 agonist ivuxolimab. Every receptor here comes from an adult with an advanced solid tumor such as melanoma, head and neck, liver or kidney cancer.

In this sample, this clone turned up once. This chain uses TRBV5-6 with TRBJ2-3; D is ambiguous. The CDR3 runs 12 residues. The V and J ends lost 6 bases and 3 bases respectively, with 8 bases between them. Germline V gives CDR1 SGHDT, CDR2 YYEEEE. The CDR3 bases are TGTGCCAGCAACACCCAAACAGATACGCAGTATTTT. This encodes CASNTQTDTQYF.

The genes are TRBV7-6 and TRBJ2-2; the D is unclear. Germline V gives CDR1 SGHVS, CDR2 FNYEAQ. Trimming cost V 3 bases and J 7 bases, with 9 bases left between them. The CDR3 length is 13 residues. Here the CDR3 reads CASSLDGYGELFF. The CDR3 DNA follows: TGTGCCAGCAGCTTGGACGGATACGGGGAGCTGTTTTTT.

The chain joins TRBV9 to TRBJ1-3; D is uncertain. CDR3 size: 16 residues. CDR1 and CDR2 (germline): SGDLS, YYNGEE. Trimming shortened V by 0 bases and J by 0 bases, and 10 bases separated the two germline ends. CDR3: CASSVGSEGSGNTIYF. For the CDR3, the DNA is TGTGCCAGCAGCGTAGGCTCGGAAGGCTCTGGAAACACCATATATTTT. The full variable domain, completed using reference TRBV9 and TRBJ1-3, is DSGVTQTPKHLITATGQRVTLRCSPRSGDLSVYWYQQSLDQGLQFLIQYYNGEERAKGNILERFSAQQFPDLHSELNLSSLELGDSALYFCASSVGSEGSGNTIYFGEGSWLTVV.

The rearrangement links TRBV19 to TRBJ2-1; D remains ambiguous. Per the germline V gene, CDR1 is LNHDA and CDR2 is SQIVND (reference sequence). The ends were cut back, 5 bases at V and 4 bases at J, with 15 bases in the middle. This CDR3 has 15 residues. The CDR3 protein is CASSQGGHPYNEQFF. CDR3 DNA: TGTGCCAGTAGTCAAGGCGGCCACCCATACAATGAGCAGTTCTTC.

The table lists this clone with a count of one. The chain links TRBV28 to TRBJ1-5; TRBD1 is a possible D gene (5 bases). The V gene lost 1 base and the J gene lost 3 bases, with 7 bases spanning the gap. Germline values: CDR1 MDHEN, CDR2 SYDVKM. The CDR3 length is 14 residues. The CDR3 DNA follows: TGTGCCAGCAGTTTATCAGGGACCAATCAGCCCCAGCATTTT. This encodes CASSLSGTNQPQHF.

J is TRBJ2-3 and V is TRBV7-3; 7 bases map to TRBD2. The length of the CDR3 is 15 residues. The V gene's germline CDR1 is SGHTA and CDR2 FQGTGA. J lost 6 bases, V lost 5 bases, and 11 bases had no gene match. Written as DNA, the CDR3 is TGTGCCAGCAGCCTCAACTCGCGGGGGAGGGATACGCAGTATTTT. Translating it yields CASSLNSRGRDTQYF.

The chain joins TRBV4-3 to TRBJ1-2; D remains ambiguous. Germline values: CDR1 LGHNA, CDR2 YSLEER. This CDR3 is 15 amino acids long. Trimming removed 0 bases from V and 4 bases from J, with 12 bases in between. The CDR3 here is CASSQEWVGFYGYTF. The CDR3 nucleotides are TGCGCCAGCAGCCAAGAATGGGTGGGGTTCTATGGCTACACCTTC.

The rearrangement joins TRBV30 to TRBJ1-5, with no clear D. The germline V gene has CDR1 GTSNPN and CDR2 SVGIG (reference sequence). The CDR3 totals 16 residues. V shed 2 bases and J shed 2 bases, with 16 bases lying between them. DNA for the CDR3: TGTGCCTGGAGTCCCCTCCGGGGAAAAGGCAATCAGCCCCAGCATTTT. It specifies CAWSPLRGKGNQPQHF.

The chain employs TRBV7-9 and TRBJ1-3, with D hard to call. There are 12 residues in the CDR3. Deletions cut 1 base from V and 3 bases from J, with 1 base between. CDR1 and CDR2 from the germline V gene are SEHNR and FQNEAQ (reference sequence). The CDR3 nucleotides read TGTGCCAGCAGCTTAGGTGGAAACACCATATATTTT. This translates into CASSLGGNTIYF.

V and J are TRBV5-6 and TRBJ2-7; the match to TRBD1 covers 10 bases. The CDR3 covers 15 residues. Germline CDR1 is SGHDT and CDR2 is YYEEEE. J gave up 7 bases and V 5 bases, and 12 bases lay outside the gene matches. DNA of the CDR3: TGTGCCAGCAGTTCAGCGGACAGGGGGATACGAGAGCAGTACTTC. Residues: CASSSADRGIREQYF. Together with reference TRBV5-6 and TRBJ2-7, the CDR3 gives the full variable domain: DAGVTQSPTHLIKTRGQQVTLRCSPKSGHDTVSWYQQALGQGPQFIFQYYEEEERQRGNFPDRFSGHQFPNYSSELNVNALLLGDSALYLCASSSADRGIREQYFGPGTRLTVT.

The chain's CDR3 is CASSGDTYEQYV. The DNA for the CDR3 is TGTGCCAGCAGTGGTGATACCTACGAGCAGTACGTC. V and J are TRBV11-2 and TRBJ2-7, with unresolved D. CDR3 length equals 12 residues. V lost 6 bases and J lost 2, with 8 bases in between. Germline V CDR1 and CDR2: SGHAT, FQNNGV.

The J gene is TRBJ2-1, the V gene TRBV19, with D possibly matching TRBD2 (5 bases). The CDR3 has 15 amino acids. V was trimmed by 5 bases and J by 7 bases, leaving 18 bases between them. CDR1 is LNHDA, CDR2 SQIVND, per germline (reference sequence). In DNA form, the CDR3 reads TGTGCCAGTAGTCTTACTCTAGCACCCGTGAATGAGCAGTTCTTC. It codes for CASSLTLAPVNEQFF.